These 13 T cell receptor beta chains originate from one sample sequenced in a study of T cell responses to AZD1222 COVID-19 vaccine. The repertoire was sequenced with immunoSEQ multiplex PCR; TCRdb's copy has only in-frame clones and lacks some. The sample contains approximately 120,000 clones, approximately 92% of which appear only once. Material: peripheral blood, obtained on day 0 of AZD1222 vaccination. The receptors stem from an adult in good health.

V is TRBV28 and J is TRBJ1-3; 7 nucleotides align to TRBD1. From germline, CDR1 is MDHEN and CDR2 SYDVKM. There are 16 residues in the CDR3. After removal of 5 bases from V and 8 bases from J, the junction contained 15 bases not matched to a gene. CDR3 nucleotide sequence: TGTGCCAGCAGTGGCCCATTAACAGGGGTTGGGGACACCATATATTTT. Translation: CASSGPLTGVGDTIYF. Full variable domain (missing parts from reference TRBV28 and TRBJ1-3): DVKVTQSSRYLVKRTGEKVFLECVQDMDHENMFWYRQDPGLGLRLIYFSYDVKMKEKGDIPEGYSVSREKKERFSLILESASTNQTSMYLCASSGPLTGVGDTIYFGEGSWLTVV.

J is TRBJ1-1 and V is TRBV28, with 9 bases lining up with TRBD1. Looked up from germline, CDR1 is MDHEN and CDR2 is SYDVKM. J was trimmed by 4 bases and V by 7 bases; bases with no gene match: 7. This CDR3 region has 14 residues. The CDR3 DNA is TGTGCCAGCACCTCGGGGGACAGGGCCACTGAAGCTTTCTTT. Protein: CASTSGDRATEAFF.

The rearrangement joins TRBV27 to TRBJ2-7, with 11 bases lining up with TRBD2. Germline V lookup: CDR1 MNHEY, CDR2 SMNVEV (reference sequence). The CDR3 loop spans 16 amino acids. With 5 bases clipped from V and 4 bases from J, the junction kept 10 bases outside the gene matches. In DNA form, the CDR3 reads TGTGCCAGCAGTAGGACGGCTACTAGCGGGAGTTACGAGCAGTACTTC. Translated, it gives CASSRTATSGSYEQYF.

The V and J genes are TRBV3-1 (or the pseudogene TRBV3-2) and TRBJ1-1; 9 positions agree with TRBD1. Per the germline V gene, CDR1 is LGHDT and CDR2 is YNNKEL (reference sequence). Trimming removed 0 bases from V and 5 bases from J; junction bases left unmatched: 7. The CDR3 is 16 amino acids. Here the CDR3 reads CASSQERTGEGTEAFF. DNA for the CDR3: TGTGCCAGCAGCCAAGAGCGGACAGGGGAGGGGACTGAAGCTTTCTTT.

J is TRBJ2-6 and V is TRBV10-3; D gene uncertain. The CDR3 consists of 15 residues. The germline V and J ends were trimmed by 4 bases and 1 base, with 8 bases remaining between them. The V gene's germline CDR1 is ENHRY and CDR2 SYGVKD. The CDR3 spells CAISVLRSGANVLTF. The CDR3 DNA is TGTGCCATCAGTGTCCTCAGATCTGGGGCCAACGTCCTGACTTTC.

J is TRBJ1-3 and V is TRBV14; D is possibly TRBD1 (5 bases). V was clipped by 4 bases and J by 0 bases, with 10 bases between them. The CDR3 consists of 15 residues. Germline V gene lookup returns CDR1 SGHDN and CDR2 FVKESK. The CDR3 protein is CASSRGGHSGNTIYF. DNA for the CDR3: TGTGCCAGCAGCCGGGGGGGTCACTCTGGAAACACCATATATTTT.

This chain uses TRBV7-3 with TRBJ2-1; 11 bases line up with TRBD2. The CDR3 length is 16 residues. In germline, CDR1 is SGHTA, CDR2 FQGTGA. Losses at the gene ends were 5 bases for V and 3 bases for J; bases not matched to a gene: 6. The CDR3 nucleotides read TGTGCCAGCAGCCTCCTAGCGGGAGGTAACTACAATGAGCAGTTCTTC. Encoded protein: CASSLLAGGNYNEQFF.

The rearrangement joins TRBV21-1 to TRBJ1-5. TRBV21-1 is shown as a pseudogene. This CDR3 comprises 17 residues. This CDR3 is CASSKALRARGNQPQHF. Here the CDR3 DNA reads TGTGCCAGCAGCAAAGCGCTGAGGGCGCGTGGCAATCAGCCCCAGCATTTT.

The chain links TRBV5-6 to TRBJ2-3; D perhaps matches TRBD2 (6 bases). Germline V CDR1 and CDR2: SGHDT, YYEEEE. V was trimmed by 4 bases and J by 2 bases, leaving 11 bases between them. CDR3 size: 14 residues. The CDR3 bases are TGTGCCAGCAGCCCCGCTAGCGCCACAGATACGCAGTATTTT. Its protein is CASSPASATDTQYF.

This rearrangement joins TRBV6-6 to TRBJ1-2; 7 nucleotides align to TRBD1. The CDR3 is made up of 15 amino acids. The germline CDR1 and CDR2 sequences are MNHNY and SVGAGI (reference sequence). V trimming: 6 bases; J trimming: 2 bases; junction bases outside the gene matches: 9. CDR3 in DNA: TGTGCCAGCAGAAAGGCCGACAGGGCCAACTATGGCTACACCTTC. It specifies CASRKADRANYGYTF.

The V gene is TRBV11-2, the J gene TRBJ1-5; no firm D call. V shed 0 bases and J shed 5 bases, with 5 bases lying between them. CDR3 length equals 13 residues. Germline CDR1 reads SGHAT; CDR2 reads FQNNGV. The CDR3 reads CASSLDRYQPQHF. The DNA of the CDR3 is TGTGCCAGCAGCTTAGACAGGTATCAGCCCCAGCATTTT.

V and J are TRBV28 and TRBJ2-7, with D hard to call. This CDR3 comprises 12 residues. The germline V gene encodes CDR1 MDHEN and CDR2 SYDVKM. V dropped 6 bases and J dropped 9 bases, with 15 bases sitting between them. The CDR3 DNA is TGTGCCAGCAGGACCACCCACCGAGGGCAGTACTTC. Protein: CASRTTHRGQYF.

The sample holds a few counts of this clone. The chain uses TRBV4-1 and TRBJ1-2; 7 nucleotides agree with TRBD1. The CDR3 runs to 16 residues. Trimming cost V 0 bases and J 5 bases; bases outside gene matches: 9. Germline values: CDR1 MGHRA, CDR2 YSYEKL. The CDR3 sequence is CASSQETAGGSYGYTF. CDR3 sequence (DNA): TGCGCCAGCAGCCAAGAAACGGCAGGGGGGTCATATGGCTACACCTTC.